A single sample gave rise to the 24 T cell receptor beta chains below, sequenced in a study of cytomegalovirus exposure and HLA in healthy donors. The assay was immunoSEQ multiplex PCR, and TCRdb's table has in-frame clones only and misses some. The profile shows over 60,000 clones, about 95% of them singletons. The sequenced sample consisted of PBMCs. These receptors were taken from a man aged 18 to 30 in good health and CMV-seronegative.

The rearrangement joins TRBV13 to TRBJ1-2; the D is unclear. This CDR3 has 12 residues. Germline values: CDR1 PRHDT, CDR2 FYEKMQ (reference sequence). V dropped 3 bases and J dropped 7 bases, with 9 bases sitting between them. CDR3 in DNA: TGTGCCAGCAGCTTCCCGGGGAGTGGCTACACCTTC. Protein product: CASSFPGSGYTF.

V is TRBV19 and J is TRBJ1-5; maybe TRBD1 (6 bases). There are 12 residues in the CDR3. V lost 9 bases and J lost 7, with 13 bases in between. CDR1 is LNHDA and CDR2 is SQIVND in the germline V gene (reference sequence). The CDR3 region is CASTYRDQPQHF. The CDR3 DNA sequence: TGTGCCAGCACCTACAGGGACCAGCCCCAGCATTTT.

The V and J genes are TRBV18 and TRBJ1-1; maybe TRBD1 (6 bases). Trimming removed 3 bases at V and 0 bases at J, with 14 bases between. Germline V gene sequence: CDR1 KGHSH, CDR2 LQKENI. The CDR3 extends over 16 amino acids. This CDR3 is CASSPPAGALNTEAFF. The CDR3 DNA is TGTGCCAGCTCACCCCCGGCGGGGGCCTTGAACACTGAAGCTTTCTTT.

This chain joins TRBV7-2 and TRBJ1-1; 8 nucleotides agree with TRBD1. The CDR3 spans 14 residues. With V trimmed by 5 bases and J by 6 bases, 8 bases remained unmatched. The germline V gene encodes CDR1 SGHTA and CDR2 FQGNSA. As DNA, the CDR3 is TGTGCCAGCAGCCATGGGACAGGCGGCTCTGAAGCTTTCTTT. Translation: CASSHGTGGSEAFF. The variable domain in full, with the rest retrieved from reference TRBV7-2 and TRBJ1-1, is GAGVSQSPSNKVTEKGKDVELRCDPISGHTALYWYRQSLGQGLEFLIYFQGNSAPDKSGLPSDRFSAERTGGSVSTLTIQRTQQEDSAVYLCASSHGTGGSEAFFGQGTRLTVV.

The V gene is TRBV9, the J gene TRBJ1-5, with 8 bases lining up with TRBD1. The germline V gene has CDR1 SGDLS and CDR2 YYNGEE. The CDR3 runs to 14 residues. With V trimmed by 4 bases and J by 4 bases, 4 bases remained unmatched. The DNA of the CDR3 is TGTGCCAGCAGCCTCGGACAGGGAAATCAGCCCCAGCATTTT. Its protein is CASSLGQGNQPQHF.

The chain combines TRBV9 with TRBJ2-1; TRBD2 agrees at 8 bases. J gave up 6 bases and V 4 bases, and 15 bases lay outside the gene matches. Germline V CDR1 and CDR2: SGDLS, YYNGEE. CDR3 size: 17 residues. In DNA, the CDR3 is TGTGCCAGCAGCCCCCCCCCAAGCGGGGGCCCCCTCAATGAGCAGTTCTTC. As protein: CASSPPPSGGPLNEQFF.

In the case of this clone: The junction departs from germline at one end; a sequencing error may be responsible. V and J are TRBV4-1 and TRBJ2-3; D gene ambiguous. Germline V gene lookup returns CDR1 MGHRA and CDR2 YSYEKL. This CDR3 has 14 residues. CDR3 DNA sequence: TGCGCCAGCAGCCAAGAAGGTACTATCGATAAGCAGTATTTT. It encodes CASSQEGTIDKQYF.

The chain employs TRBV19 and TRBJ1-2; TRBD1 matches at 7 bases. This CDR3 has 16 residues. Trimming removed 1 base from V and 1 base from J; junction bases left unmatched: 6. The germline V gene encodes CDR1 LNHDA and CDR2 SQIVND (reference sequence). CDR3 DNA: TGTGCCAGTAGTATAGGTGGTACAGGGGATAACTATGGCTACACCTTC. The encoded protein is CASSIGGTGDNYGYTF.

The CDR3 sequence is CASSLQGTETQYF. DNA for the CDR3: TGCGCCAGCAGCTTGCAGGGAACAGAGACCCAGTACTTC. This chain uses TRBV5-1 with TRBJ2-5, with a weak D call TRBD1 (5 bases). Germline CDR1 and CDR2: SGHRS and YFSETQ. Trimming took off 1 base at V and 4 bases at J, with 8 bases between the two ends. CDR3 length: 13 residues.

The chain combines TRBV28 with TRBJ2-5, with D possibly matching TRBD1 (5 bases). The CDR3 has 15 amino acids. The germline CDR1 and CDR2 sequences are MDHEN and SYDVKM. V dropped 3 bases and J dropped 5 bases, with 16 bases sitting between them. DNA for the CDR3: TGTGCCAGCAGTTTTCAGTCAGCAGGGTTGGAGACCCAGTACTTC. Translation: CASSFQSAGLETQYF.

This chain links TRBV6-5 with TRBJ2-1; D remains ambiguous. The germline V gene has CDR1 MNHEY and CDR2 SVGAGI. The CDR3 sequence is 15 residues long. The V end lost 0 bases, the J end lost 0 bases, and 6 bases lay between the germline ends. DNA for the CDR3: TGTGCCAGCAGTTACTCGGAGAGCTCCTACAATGAGCAGTTCTTC. Its translation is CASSYSESSYNEQFF.

This chain connects TRBV2 to TRBJ1-2; D is undetermined. Germline V gives CDR1 SNHLY, CDR2 FYNNEI. Trimming took off 4 bases at V and 6 bases at J, with 12 bases between the two ends. The CDR3 has 13 residues. The CDR3 region is CASSVGRIDGYTF. DNA of the CDR3: TGTGCCAGCAGTGTCGGCAGGATTGATGGCTACACCTTC. The complete variable domain, with remaining parts taken from reference TRBV2 and TRBJ1-2, reads EPEVTQTPSHQVTQMGQEVILRCVPISNHLYFYWYRQILGQKVEFLVSFYNNEISEKSEIFDDQFSVERPDGSNFTLKIRSTKLEDSAMYFCASSVGRIDGYTFGSGTRLTVV.

The chain employs TRBV5-8 and TRBJ2-7, with D unclear. Germline V gene sequence: CDR1 SGHTS, CDR2 YDEGEE. The V end was cut by 5 bases, the J end by 6 bases, with 9 bases between. This CDR3 comprises 11 residues. CDR3 in DNA: TGTGCCAGCAGTCTAACGGTCGAGCAGTACTTC. The encoded protein is CASSLTVEQYF. Full variable domain (remainder filled in from reference TRBV5-8 and TRBJ2-7): EAGVTQSPTHLIKTRGQQATLRCSPISGHTSVYWYQQALGLGLQFLLWYDEGEERNRGNFPPRFSGRQFPNYSSELNVNALELEDSALYLCASSLTVEQYFGPGTRLTVT.

The V gene is TRBV5-4, the J gene TRBJ1-1; TRBD1 matches 7 bases. Looked up from germline, CDR1 is SGHNT and CDR2 is YYREEE (reference sequence). The ends lost 4 bases at V and 7 bases at J; junction bases unmatched: 4. The CDR3 loop spans 12 amino acids. CDR3 nucleotides: TGTGCCAGCAGCCCGGGGACAGATGAAGCTTTCTTT. The encoded protein is CASSPGTDEAFF. Drawing the rest from reference TRBV5-4 and TRBJ1-1, the complete variable domain is ETGVTQSPTHLIKTRGQQVTLRCSSQSGHNTVSWYQQALGQGPQFIFQYYREEENGRGNFPPRFSGLQFPNYSSELNVNALELDDSALYLCASSPGTDEAFFGQGTRLTVV.

This rearrangement joins TRBV7-9 to TRBJ2-6; a possible D gene is TRBD1 (6 bases). Germline CDR1 SEHNR, CDR2 FQNEAQ (reference sequence). Trimming left V 2 bases short and J 0 bases short, with 14 bases between. The CDR3 spans 18 residues. The CDR3 nucleotides read TGTGCCAGCAGCTTACCCCGGGACATCCTCTCTGGGGCCAACGTCCTGACTTTC. It specifies CASSLPRDILSGANVLTF. Drawing the rest from reference TRBV7-9 and TRBJ2-6, the complete variable domain is DTGVSQNPRHKITKRGQNVTFRCDPISEHNRLYWYRQTLGQGPEFLTYFQNEAQLEKSRLLSDRFSAERPKGSFSTLEIQRTEQGDSAMYLCASSLPRDILSGANVLTFGAGSRLTVL.

The chain is built from TRBV6-4 and TRBJ1-2, with D possibly TRBD1 on 5 matching bases. V dropped 6 bases and J dropped 0 bases, with 14 bases sitting between them. Germline-derived CDR1 and CDR2 are MRHNA and SNTAGT. The CDR3 runs 15 residues. The CDR3 nucleotides read TGTGCCAGCAGCTTTGACAGAACCTCTAACTATGGCTACACCTTC. Its protein product is CASSFDRTSNYGYTF.

There are a few counts of this clone. The genes are TRBV27 and TRBJ1-5; possible D gene TRBD1, 6 bases. Germline V gene lookup returns CDR1 MNHEY and CDR2 SMNVEV (reference sequence). With 5 bases removed from V and 2 bases from J, the gap between germline ends came to 16 bases. The CDR3 covers 16 residues. The CDR3 nucleotides are TGTGCCAGCAGTCCCCAACAGGGACCCGGCAATCAGCCCCAGCATTTT. Protein product: CASSPQQGPGNQPQHF.

Comments on this clone: Other nucleotide sequences in the sample specify the same CDR3. J is TRBJ2-7 and V is TRBV28, with a tentative D call TRBD1 (6 bases). Germline V gene data show CDR1 as MDHEN and CDR2 as SYDVKM. Trimming removed 4 bases from V and 0 bases from J, with 7 bases in between. The CDR3 length is 13 residues. The CDR3 nucleotides are TGTGCCAGCAGTTCGGACAGCTCCTACGAGCAGTACTTC. It is translated as CASSSDSSYEQYF.

V is TRBV5-1 and J is TRBJ2-2; 9 nucleotides match TRBD1. V lost 0 bases to trimming and J lost 6 bases; unmatched junction nucleotides: 3. The CDR3 has 15 residues. Germline loops: CDR1 SGHRS, CDR2 YFSETQ. The CDR3 loop is CASSLGDRDSGELFF. DNA of the CDR3: TGCGCCAGCAGCTTGGGGGACAGGGATTCCGGGGAGCTGTTTTTT.

This chain links TRBV25-1 with TRBJ1-2; D gene uncertain. The CDR3 runs to 13 residues. V was cut by 4 bases and J by 3 bases, with 9 bases left in between. Per germline, CDR1 MGHDK and CDR2 SYGVNS. The CDR3 nucleotides read TGTGCCAGCAGTGCTACCCTATACTATGGCTACACCTTC. Encoded protein: CASSATLYYGYTF.

The rearrangement links TRBV7-2 to TRBJ1-6; weak D call: TRBD1 (5 bases). Germline-derived CDR1 and CDR2 are SGHTA and FQGNSA. The V gene lost 4 bases and the J gene lost 2 bases, with 15 bases spanning the gap. This CDR3 has 17 amino acids. CDR3 protein: CASSSGLGQTYNSPLHF. As DNA, the CDR3 is TGTGCCAGCAGCTCCGGATTGGGGCAGACCTATAATTCACCCCTCCACTTT.

V gene TRBV4-1 combines with J gene TRBJ2-1; no clear D. Germline V gene sequence: CDR1 MGHRA, CDR2 YSYEKL. The V and J ends lost 4 bases and 9 bases respectively, with 10 bases between them. The CDR3 sequence is 12 residues long. As DNA, the CDR3 is TGCGCCAGCAGCCTCGACCGGGTTGAGCAGTTCTTC. Translating gives CASSLDRVEQFF.

The chain recombines TRBV12-5 with TRBJ1-3, with 11 positions matching TRBD1. The CDR3 contains 16 residues. Germline CDR1 is LGHNT and CDR2 is FRNRAP. V lost 6 bases and J lost 4; bases outside the gene matches: 8. The CDR3 loop reads CASGLGQGAIGNTIYF. Written as DNA, the CDR3 is TGTGCTAGTGGACTTGGACAGGGGGCAATCGGAAACACCATATATTTT.

The chain couples TRBV27 to TRBJ2-7; 7 bases match TRBD2. CDR3 size: 15 residues. CDR1 and CDR2 from the germline V gene are MNHEY and SMNVEV (reference sequence). V lost 7 bases and J lost 3; bases outside the gene matches: 12. The CDR3 nucleotides read TGTGCCAGCAAAGTGGCACTTTCGGGGGGCTACGAGCAGTACTTC. Its translation is CASKVALSGGYEQYF.